Described below is a single T cell receptor beta chain sequence and its context. The data are from a study of cytomegalovirus exposure and HLA in healthy donors. PCR was performed using 60 Vbeta and 13 Jbeta primers. Profiling relied on immunoSEQ multiplex PCR, and the TCRdb table lists in-frame clones only, not all of them. The sample lists 150,000 to 200,000 clones; 9.5% to 15% were seen once. This sequence originates from a man over 45 in good health and CMV-seropositive. Sequencing was done on a sample of PBMCs.

The CDR3 sequence: CALGQMNTGELFF. The CDR3 region has the DNA TGTGCCTTGGGACAGATGAACACCGGGGAGCTGTTTTTT. The chain joins TRBV7-2 to TRBJ2-2; the match to TRBD1 covers 7 bases. The CDR3 spans 13 residues. V gave up 11 bases and J gave up 1 base; unmatched junction bases: 4. Looked up from germline, CDR1 is SGHTA and CDR2 is FQGNSA.